What follows is one T cell receptor beta chain and its context. The source of the sample is a study of shared clonotypes between healthy human individuals. The V gene's germline CDR1 is MNHNS and CDR2 SASEGT. V lost 0 bases to trimming and J lost 0 bases; unmatched junction nucleotides: 9. The CDR3 covers 18 residues. Sequencing used immunoSEQ multiplex PCR; TCRdb keeps in-frame clones, though not all of them. The repertoire includes about 1.5 million clones, 95% to 99% of them detected once, and less than 0.55% sits in the top ten. This sequence was found in a man aged 25-45 years in good health. This chain uses TRBV6-1 with TRBJ1-1, with 8 bases identical to TRBD1. Source material: naive CD4+ T cells sorted from blood. Subset: CD45RA+ positively selected. CDR3 loop: CASSEARQGAWMNTEAFF. DNA for the CDR3: TGTGCCAGCAGTGAAGCAAGGCAGGGGGCTTGGATGAACACTGAAGCTTTCTTT.